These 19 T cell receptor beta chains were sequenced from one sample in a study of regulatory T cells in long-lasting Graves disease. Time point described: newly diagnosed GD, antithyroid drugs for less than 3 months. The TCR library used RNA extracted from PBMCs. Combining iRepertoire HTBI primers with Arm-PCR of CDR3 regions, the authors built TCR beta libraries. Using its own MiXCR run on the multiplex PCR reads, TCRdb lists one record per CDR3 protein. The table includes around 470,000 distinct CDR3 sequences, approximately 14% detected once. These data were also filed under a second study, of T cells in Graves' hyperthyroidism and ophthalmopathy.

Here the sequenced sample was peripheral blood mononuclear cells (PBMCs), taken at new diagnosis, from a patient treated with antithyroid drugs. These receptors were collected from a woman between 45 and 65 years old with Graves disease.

CDR3 DNA sequence: TGTGCCAATTCAGATAGCAATCAGCCCCAGCATTTT. This encodes CANSDSNQPQHF. J is TRBJ1-5 and V is TRBV10-3, with D unresolved. CDR1 is ENHRY, CDR2 SYGVKD, per germline. The CDR3 is 12 residues long. V was pared by 10 bases and J by 0 bases, with 7 bases between.

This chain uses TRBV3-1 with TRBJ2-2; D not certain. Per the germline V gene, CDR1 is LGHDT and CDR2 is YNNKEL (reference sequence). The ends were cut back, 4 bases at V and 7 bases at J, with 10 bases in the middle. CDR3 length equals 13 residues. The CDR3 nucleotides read TGTGCCAGCAGCCTCTCCCGGGTCGGGGAGCTGTTTTTT. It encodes CASSLSRVGELFF. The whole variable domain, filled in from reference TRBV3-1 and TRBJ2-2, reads DTAVSQTPKYLVTQMGNDKSIKCEQNLGHDTMYWYKQDSKKFLKIMFSYNNKELIINETVPNRFSPKSPDKAHLNLHINSLELGDSAVYFCASSLSRVGELFFGEGSRLTVL.

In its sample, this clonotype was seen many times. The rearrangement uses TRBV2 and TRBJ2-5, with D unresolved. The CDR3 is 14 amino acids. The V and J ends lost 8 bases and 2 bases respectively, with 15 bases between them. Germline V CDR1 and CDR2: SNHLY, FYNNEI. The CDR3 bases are TGTGCCAGCCATCCGGGCGTGAAGCAAGAGACCCAGTACTTC. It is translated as CASHPGVKQETQYF. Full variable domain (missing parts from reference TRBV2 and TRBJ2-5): EPEVTQTPSHQVTQMGQEVILRCVPISNHLYFYWYRQILGQKVEFLVSFYNNEISEKSEIFDDQFSVERPDGSNFTLKIRSTKLEDSAMYFCASHPGVKQETQYFGPGTRLLVL.

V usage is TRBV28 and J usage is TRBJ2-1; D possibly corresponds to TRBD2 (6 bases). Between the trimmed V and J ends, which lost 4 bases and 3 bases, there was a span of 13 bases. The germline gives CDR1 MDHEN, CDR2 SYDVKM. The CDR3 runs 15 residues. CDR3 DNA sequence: TGTGCCAGCAGTTCACGGGAGACATACTACAATGAGCAGTTCTTC. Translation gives CASSSRETYYNEQFF.

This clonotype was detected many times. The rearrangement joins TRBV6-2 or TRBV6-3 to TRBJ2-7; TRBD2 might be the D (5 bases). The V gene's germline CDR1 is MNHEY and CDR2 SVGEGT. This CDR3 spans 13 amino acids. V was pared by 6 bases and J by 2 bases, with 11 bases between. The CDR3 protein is CASSPGLTYEQYF. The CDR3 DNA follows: TGTGCCAGCAGCCCAGGACTTACCTACGAGCAGTACTTC.

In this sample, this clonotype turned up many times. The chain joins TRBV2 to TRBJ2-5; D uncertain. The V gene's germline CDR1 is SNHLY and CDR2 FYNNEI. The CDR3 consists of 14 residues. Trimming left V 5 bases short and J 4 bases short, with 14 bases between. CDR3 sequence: CASSSTLERETQYF. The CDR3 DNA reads TGTGCCAGCAGTTCGACCCTCGAGCGAGAGACCCAGTACTTC.

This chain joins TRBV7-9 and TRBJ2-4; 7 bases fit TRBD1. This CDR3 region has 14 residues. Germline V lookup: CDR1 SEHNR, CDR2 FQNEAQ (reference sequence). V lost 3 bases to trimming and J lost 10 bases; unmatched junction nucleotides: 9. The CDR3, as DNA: TGTGCCAGCAGCTTCGGGACAGACCCTATGATTCAGTACTTC. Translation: CASSFGTDPMIQYF.

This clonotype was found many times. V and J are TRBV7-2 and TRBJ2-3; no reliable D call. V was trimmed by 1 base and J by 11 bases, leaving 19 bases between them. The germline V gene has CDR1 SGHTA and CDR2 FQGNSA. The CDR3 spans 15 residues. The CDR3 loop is CASSLVGYRTGRQYF. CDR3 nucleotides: TGTGCCAGCAGCTTAGTGGGCTACCGGACCGGTAGGCAGTATTTT.

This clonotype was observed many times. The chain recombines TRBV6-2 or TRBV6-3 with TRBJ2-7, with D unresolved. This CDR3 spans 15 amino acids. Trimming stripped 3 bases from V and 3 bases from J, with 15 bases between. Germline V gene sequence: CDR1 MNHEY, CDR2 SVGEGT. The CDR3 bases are TGTGCCAGCAGTTATGCTGACCTAACGGTCTACGAGCAGTACTTC. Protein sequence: CASSYADLTVYEQYF.

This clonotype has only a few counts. The CDR3 loop is CASSLRGAQHTNQETQYF. The CDR3 DNA reads TGTGCCAGCAGCTTAAGAGGGGCGCAACACACGAACCAAGAGACCCAGTACTTC. This rearrangement joins TRBV7-3 to TRBJ2-5, with D perhaps assigned TRBD1 or TRBD2 (5 bases each). From germline, CDR1 is SGHTA and CDR2 FQGTGA. The germline V and J ends were trimmed by 1 base and 0 bases, with 18 bases remaining between them. This CDR3 is built from 18 residues.

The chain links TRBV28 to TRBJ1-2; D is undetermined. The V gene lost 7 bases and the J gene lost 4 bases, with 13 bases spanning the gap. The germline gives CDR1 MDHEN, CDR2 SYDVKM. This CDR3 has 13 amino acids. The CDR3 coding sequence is TGTGCCAGCATCAGAGAGGGCGGCTATGGCTACACCTTC. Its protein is CASIREGGYGYTF.

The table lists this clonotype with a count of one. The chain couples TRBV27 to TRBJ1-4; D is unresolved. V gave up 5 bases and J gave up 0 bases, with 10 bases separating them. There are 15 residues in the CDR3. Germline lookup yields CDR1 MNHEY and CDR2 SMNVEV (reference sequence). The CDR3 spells CASSTVPATNEKLFF. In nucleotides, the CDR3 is TGTGCCAGCAGTACCGTGCCAGCAACTAATGAAAAACTGTTTTTT. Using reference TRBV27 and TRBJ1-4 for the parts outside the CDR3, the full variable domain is EAQVTQNPRYLITVTGKKLTVTCSQNMNHEYMSWYRQDPGLGLRQIYYSMNVEVTDKGDVPEGYKVSRKEKRNFPLILESPSPNQTSLYFCASSTVPATNEKLFFGSGTQLSVL.

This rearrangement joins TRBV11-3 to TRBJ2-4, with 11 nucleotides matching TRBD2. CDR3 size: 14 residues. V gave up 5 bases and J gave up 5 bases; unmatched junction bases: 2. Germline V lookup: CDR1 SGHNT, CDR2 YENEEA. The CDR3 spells CASSPGLAENIQYF. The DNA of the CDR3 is TGTGCCAGCAGCCCGGGACTAGCGGAAAACATTCAGTACTTC. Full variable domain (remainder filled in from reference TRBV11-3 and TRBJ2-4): EAGVVQSPRYKIIEKKQPVAFWCNPISGHNTLYWYLQNLGQGPELLIRYENEEAVDDSQLPKDRFSAERLKGVDSTLKIQPAELGDSAVYLCASSPGLAENIQYFGAGTRLSVL.

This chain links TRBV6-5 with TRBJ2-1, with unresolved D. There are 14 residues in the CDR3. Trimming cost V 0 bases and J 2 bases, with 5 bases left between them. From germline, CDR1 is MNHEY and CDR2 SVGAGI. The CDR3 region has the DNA TGTGCCAGCAGTTACTCTGGCGCCTACAATGAGCAGTTCTTC. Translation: CASSYSGAYNEQFF.

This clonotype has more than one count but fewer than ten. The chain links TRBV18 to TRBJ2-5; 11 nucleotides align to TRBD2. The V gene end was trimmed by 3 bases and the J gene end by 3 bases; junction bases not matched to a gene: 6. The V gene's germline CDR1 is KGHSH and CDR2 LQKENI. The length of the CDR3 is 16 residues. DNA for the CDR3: TGTGCCAGCTCACCCACTCCGGGACTAGCGGAAGAGACCCAGTACTTC. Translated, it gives CASSPTPGLAEETQYF.

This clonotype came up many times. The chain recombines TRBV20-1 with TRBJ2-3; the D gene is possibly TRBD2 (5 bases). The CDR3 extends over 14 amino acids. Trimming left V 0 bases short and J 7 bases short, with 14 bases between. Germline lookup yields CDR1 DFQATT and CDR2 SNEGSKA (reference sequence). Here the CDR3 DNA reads TGCAGTGCTAGAGATGGTGGGAGCGATCATACGCAGTATTTT. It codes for CSARDGGSDHTQYF.

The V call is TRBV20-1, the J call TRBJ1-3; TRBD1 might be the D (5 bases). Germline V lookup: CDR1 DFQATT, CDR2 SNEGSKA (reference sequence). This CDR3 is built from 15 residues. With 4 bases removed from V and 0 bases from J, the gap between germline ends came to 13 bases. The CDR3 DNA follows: TGCAGTGCTAAAAGGGCCGGGGCCTCTGGAAACACCATATATTTT. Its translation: CSAKRAGASGNTIYF.

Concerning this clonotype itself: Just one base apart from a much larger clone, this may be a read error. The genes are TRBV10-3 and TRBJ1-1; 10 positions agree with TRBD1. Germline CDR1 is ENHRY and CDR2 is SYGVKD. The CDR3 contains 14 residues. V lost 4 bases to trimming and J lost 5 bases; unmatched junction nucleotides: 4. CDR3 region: CAISVGQGRTEAFF. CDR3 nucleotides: TGTGCCATCAGTGTGGGACAGGGGAGGACTGAAGCTTTCTTT.

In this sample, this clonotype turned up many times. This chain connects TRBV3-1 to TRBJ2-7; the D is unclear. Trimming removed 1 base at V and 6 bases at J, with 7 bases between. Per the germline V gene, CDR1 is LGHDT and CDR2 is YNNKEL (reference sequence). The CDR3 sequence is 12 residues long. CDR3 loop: CASSQAEVEQYF. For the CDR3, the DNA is TGTGCCAGCAGCCAAGCGGAAGTCGAGCAGTACTTC.